This T cell receptor beta chain was retrieved from a study of tumour-infiltrating T cells in Burkitt lymphoma. For the study at large: The Burkitt lymphoma cohort spanned all epidemiological subtypes. Productive clonality predicted overall and progression-free survival. Findings and caveats of the study: Public clonotypes, several, appeared across numerous Burkitt lymphoma patients.

This clone was recorded a few times. Its antigen is currently unknown. Trimming left V 6 bases short and J 5 bases short, with 16 bases between. Germline CDR1 is SNHLY and CDR2 is FYNNEI. The CDR3 loop spans 14 amino acids. Here immunoSEQ multiplex PCR was the method, and the copy in TCRdb shows in-frame clones only, minus some. This table has over a thousand clones, about 20% appearing once. The sequence derives from a human donor with Burkitt lymphoma. Sequenced input: tumor tissue. The chain couples TRBV2 to TRBJ2-5, with D perhaps matching TRBD2 (5 bases). CDR3 sequence reads: CASSPQLRGETQYF. The CDR3 DNA is TGTGCCAGCAGCCCCCAACTCCGCGGGGAGACCCAGTACTTC.